This T cell receptor beta chain was recorded in a study of T-cell memory formation after mild COVID-19. The table lists this clonotype with many counts. TCR alpha and TCR beta cDNA libraries carrying sample barcodes and UMIs were produced by 5'RACE using constant-segment primers. TCRdb re-analysed the 5' RACE reads in MiXCR, keeping a single row per CDR3 protein. The top ten clones hold around 8.7% of a sample with around 450,000 distinct CDR3 sequences, roughly a quarter of them seen once. The CDR3 loop spans 12 amino acids. With V trimmed by 2 bases and J by 9 bases, 4 bases remained unmatched. CDR1 and CDR2 from the germline V gene are DFQATT and SNEGSKA (reference sequence).

The chain has TRBV20-1 and TRBJ1-5; 7 positions match TRBD1. The TCR was taken from an adult woman who had mild COVID-19 (a few samples of this study predate the infection). Cell type and time point are not known. The sample consisted of PBMCs or a T cell subset sorted from them (not recorded which). CDR3 bases: TGCAGTGCTAGAATACAGGGGAGGCCCCAGCATTTT. It codes for CSARIQGRPQHF.